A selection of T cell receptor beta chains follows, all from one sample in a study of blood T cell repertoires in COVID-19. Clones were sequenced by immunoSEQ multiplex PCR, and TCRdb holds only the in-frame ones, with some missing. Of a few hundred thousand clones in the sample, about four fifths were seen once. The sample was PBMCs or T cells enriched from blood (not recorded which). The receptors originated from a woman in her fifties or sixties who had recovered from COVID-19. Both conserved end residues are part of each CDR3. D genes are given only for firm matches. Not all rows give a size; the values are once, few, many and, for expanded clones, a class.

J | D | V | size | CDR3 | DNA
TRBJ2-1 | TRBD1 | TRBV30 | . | CASSTGTAYNEQFF | TGTGCCTCCTCGACCGGGACAGCTTACAATGAGCAGTTCTTC
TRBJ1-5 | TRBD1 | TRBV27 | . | CASTATGPSNQPQHF | TGTGCCAGCACCGCGACAGGGCCTAGCAATCAGCCCCAGCATTTT
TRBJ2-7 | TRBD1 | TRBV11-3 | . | CASSFWTGWEVEQYF | TGTGCCAGCAGCTTTTGGACAGGGTGGGAAGTCGAGCAGTACTTC
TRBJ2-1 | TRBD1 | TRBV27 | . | CASTGGPRQFF | TGTGCCAGCACAGGGGGACCCAGACAGTTCTTC
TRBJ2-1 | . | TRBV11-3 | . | CASSLGRQGPFQQFF | TGTGCCAGCAGCCTAGGTCGGCAGGGGCCCTTTCAACAGTTCTTC
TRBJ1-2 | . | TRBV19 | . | CASSIDYKANYGYTF | TGTGCCAGTAGTATAGATTACAAAGCTAACTATGGCTACACCTTC
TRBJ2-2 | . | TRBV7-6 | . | CASSLARSTGELFF | TGTGCCAGCAGCTTAGCTCGGAGCACCGGGGAGCTGTTTTTT
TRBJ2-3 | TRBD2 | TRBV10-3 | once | CAIGQGRGDGDTQYF | TGTGCCATCGGACAAGGGCGGGGGGATGGAGATACGCAGTATTTT
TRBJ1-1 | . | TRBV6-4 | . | CASSDSGGGRITFF | TGTGCCAGCAGTGACTCGGGGGGGGGCCGAATAACTTTCTTT
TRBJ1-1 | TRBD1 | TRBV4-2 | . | CASSPRDRGNTEAFF | TGTGCCAGCAGCCCCCGGGACAGGGGCAACACTGAAGCTTTCTTT
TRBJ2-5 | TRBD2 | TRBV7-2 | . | CASSFGVAGETQYF | TGTGCCAGCAGCTTCGGGGTAGCGGGAGAGACCCAGTACTTC
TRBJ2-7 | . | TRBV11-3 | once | CASSSIRGSYEQYF | TGTGCCAGCAGCTCGATCAGGGGCTCCTACGAGCAGTACTTC
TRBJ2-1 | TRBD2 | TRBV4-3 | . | CASSRSTGGNEQFF | TGCGCCAGCAGCCGCTCTACGGGGGGGAATGAGCAGTTCTTC
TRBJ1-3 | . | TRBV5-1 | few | CASSGGLLSGNTIYF | TGCGCCAGCAGCGGCGGGCTCCTCTCTGGAAACACCATATATTTT
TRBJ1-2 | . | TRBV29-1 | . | CSVASANYGYTF | TGCAGCGTTGCGAGTGCTAACTATGGCTACACCTTC
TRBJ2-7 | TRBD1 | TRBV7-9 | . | CASSYDRGEQYF | TGTGCCAGCAGTTATGACAGGGGCGAGCAGTACTTC
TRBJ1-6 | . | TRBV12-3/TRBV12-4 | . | CASTLEVDSPLHF | TGTGCCAGCACCCTTGAGGTCGATTCACCCCTCCACTTT